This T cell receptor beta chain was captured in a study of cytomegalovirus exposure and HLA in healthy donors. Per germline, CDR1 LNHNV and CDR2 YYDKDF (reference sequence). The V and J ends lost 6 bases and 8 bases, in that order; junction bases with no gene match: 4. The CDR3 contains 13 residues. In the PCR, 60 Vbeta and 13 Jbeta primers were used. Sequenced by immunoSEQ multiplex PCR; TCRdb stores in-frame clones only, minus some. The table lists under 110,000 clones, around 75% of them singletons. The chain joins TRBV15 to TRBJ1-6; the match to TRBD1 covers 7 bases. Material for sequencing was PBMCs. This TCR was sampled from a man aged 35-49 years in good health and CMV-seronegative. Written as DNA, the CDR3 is TGTGCCACCAGAATCGACAGGGATTCACCCCTCCACTTT. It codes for CATRIDRDSPLHF.